In this sample, the clone carrying this T cell receptor (beta chain) turned up once. The J segment lost 2 bases and the V segment lost 3 bases, leaving 5 bases of the junction unmatched. CDR1 is SGHRS and CDR2 is YFSETQ in the germline V gene. This CDR3 spans 17 amino acids. In the source study's methods: By means of reference gene primer amplification, nucleated cell counts were estimated. TCRdb's copy holds only in-frame clones and misses some; the assay was immunoSEQ multiplex PCR. That table is the source of V, J and clone size, and D and trimming were worked out from the DNA. Of about 240,000 clones in the sample, 80% to 95% were seen once. These data are taken from a study of blood T cell repertoires in COVID-19. Study at large: T cells, B-cell-depleted T cells, or PBMCs supplied cDNA or gDNA.

Patients from Seattle were sampled longitudinally, starting during active infection. Source material: peripheral blood. V and J are TRBV5-1 and TRBJ2-5, with 15 bases lining up with TRBD2. This TCR derives from a young man with COVID-19, enrolled during active disease. CDR3 in amino acids: CASSSGLAGGRQETQYF. In nucleotides, the CDR3 is TGCGCCAGCAGCTCCGGACTAGCGGGGGGGAGGCAAGAGACCCAGTACTTC. The complete variable domain, with remaining parts taken from reference TRBV5-1 and TRBJ2-5, reads KAGVTQTPRYLIKTRGQQVTLSCSPISGHRSVSWYQQTPGQGLQFLFEYFSETQRNKGNFPGRFSGRQFSNSRSEMNVSTLELGDSALYLCASSSGLAGGRQETQYFGPGTRLLVL.